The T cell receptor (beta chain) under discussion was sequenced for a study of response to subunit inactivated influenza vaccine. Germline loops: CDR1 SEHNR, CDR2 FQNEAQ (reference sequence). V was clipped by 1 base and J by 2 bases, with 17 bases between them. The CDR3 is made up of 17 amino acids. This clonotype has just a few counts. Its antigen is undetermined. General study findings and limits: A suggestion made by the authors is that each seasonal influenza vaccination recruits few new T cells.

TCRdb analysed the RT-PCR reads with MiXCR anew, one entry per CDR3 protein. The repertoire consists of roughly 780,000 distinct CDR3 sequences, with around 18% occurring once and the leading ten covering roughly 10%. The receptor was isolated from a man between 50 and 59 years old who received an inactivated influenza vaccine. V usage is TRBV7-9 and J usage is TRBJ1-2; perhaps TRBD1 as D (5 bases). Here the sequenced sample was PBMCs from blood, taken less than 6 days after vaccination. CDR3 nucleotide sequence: TGTGCCAGCAGCTTAGATGGGGGAGGACGGTGGAACTATGGCTACACCTTC. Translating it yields CASSLDGGGRWNYGYTF.